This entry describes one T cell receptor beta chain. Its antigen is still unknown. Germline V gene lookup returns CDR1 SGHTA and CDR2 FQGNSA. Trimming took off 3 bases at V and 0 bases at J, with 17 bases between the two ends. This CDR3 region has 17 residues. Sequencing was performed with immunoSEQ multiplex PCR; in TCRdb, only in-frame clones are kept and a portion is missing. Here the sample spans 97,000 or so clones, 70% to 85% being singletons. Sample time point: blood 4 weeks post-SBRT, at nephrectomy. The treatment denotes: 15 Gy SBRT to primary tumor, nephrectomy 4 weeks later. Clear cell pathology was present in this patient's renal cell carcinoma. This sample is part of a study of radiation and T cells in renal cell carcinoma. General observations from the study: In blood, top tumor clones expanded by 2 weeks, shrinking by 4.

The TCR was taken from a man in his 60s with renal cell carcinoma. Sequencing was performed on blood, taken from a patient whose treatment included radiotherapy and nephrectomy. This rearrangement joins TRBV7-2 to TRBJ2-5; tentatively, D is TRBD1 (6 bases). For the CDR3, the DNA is TGTGCCAGCAGCTTCGCTTCAGGGGCCCAGTACCAAGAGACCCAGTACTTC. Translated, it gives CASSFASGAQYQETQYF. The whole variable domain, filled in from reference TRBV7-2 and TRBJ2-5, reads GAGVSQSPSNKVTEKGKDVELRCDPISGHTALYWYRQSLGQGLEFLIYFQGNSAPDKSGLPSDRFSAERTGGSVSTLTIQRTQQEDSAVYLCASSFASGAQYQETQYFGPGTRLLVL.